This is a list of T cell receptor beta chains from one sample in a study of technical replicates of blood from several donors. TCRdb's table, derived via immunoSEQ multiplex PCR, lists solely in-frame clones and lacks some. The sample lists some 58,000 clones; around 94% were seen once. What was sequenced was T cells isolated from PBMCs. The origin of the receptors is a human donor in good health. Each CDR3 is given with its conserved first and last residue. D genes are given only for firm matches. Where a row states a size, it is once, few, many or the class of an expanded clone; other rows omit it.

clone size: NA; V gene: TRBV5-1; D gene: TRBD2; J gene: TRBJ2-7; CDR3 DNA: TGCGCCAGCAGCTTTGACCTAGCGGGAGGGCCGCAGGATTACGAGCAGTACTTC; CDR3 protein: CASSFDLAGGPQDYEQYF
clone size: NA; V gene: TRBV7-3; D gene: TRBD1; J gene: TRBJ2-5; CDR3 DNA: TGTGCCAGCAGCTTCGCCGGGACAGGGGGGCAAGAGACCCAGTACTTC; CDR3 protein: CASSFAGTGGQETQYF
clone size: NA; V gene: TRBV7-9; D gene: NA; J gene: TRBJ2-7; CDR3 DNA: TGTGCCAGCAGCCCTCCCGAACTATTCGGGGAGCAGTACTTC; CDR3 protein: CASSPPELFGEQYF
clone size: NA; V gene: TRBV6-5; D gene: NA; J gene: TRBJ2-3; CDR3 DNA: TGTGCCAGCAGCCAGGGACTTCCTGCCACAGATACGCAGTATTTT; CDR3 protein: CASSQGLPATDTQYF
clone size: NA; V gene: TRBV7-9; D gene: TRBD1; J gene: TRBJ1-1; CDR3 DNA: TGTGCCAGCAGCCCGCGGGACAGGGTAACTGAAGCTTTCTTT; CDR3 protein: CASSPRDRVTEAFF
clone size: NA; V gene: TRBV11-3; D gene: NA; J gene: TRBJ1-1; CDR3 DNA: TGTGCCAGCAGCCCGGGAGATACGGCTGAAGCTTTCTTT; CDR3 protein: CASSPGDTAEAFF
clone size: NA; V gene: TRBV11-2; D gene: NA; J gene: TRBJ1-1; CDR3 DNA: TGTGCCAGCAGCTTAGACCCCGTCCCCGTCGCTGAAGCTTTCTTT; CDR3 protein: CASSLDPVPVAEAFF
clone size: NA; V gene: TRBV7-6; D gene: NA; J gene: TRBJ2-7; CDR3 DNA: TGTGCCAGCAGCAGCTCGGAGGTGGGGTCCTACGAGCAGTACTTC; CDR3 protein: CASSSSEVGSYEQYF
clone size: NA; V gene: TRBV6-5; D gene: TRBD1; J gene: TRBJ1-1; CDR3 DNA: TGTGCCAGCAGTCAGCGGACAGGGTTCTCTGAAGCTTTCTTT; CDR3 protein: CASSQRTGFSEAFF
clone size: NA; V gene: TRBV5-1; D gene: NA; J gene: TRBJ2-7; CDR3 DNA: TGCGCCAGCAGCCCCGATCTAAGCTCCTACGAGCAGTACTTC; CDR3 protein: CASSPDLSSYEQYF
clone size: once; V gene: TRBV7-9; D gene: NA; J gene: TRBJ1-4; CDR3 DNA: TGTGCCAGCAGCCAACACGCAACTAATGAAAAACTGTTTTTT; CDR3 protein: CASSQHATNEKLFF
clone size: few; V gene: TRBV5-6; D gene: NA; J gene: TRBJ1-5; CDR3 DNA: TGTGCCAGCAGCTTGTACTGGCAGGGCTTTCAGCCCCAGCATTTT; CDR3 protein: CASSLYWQGFQPQHF
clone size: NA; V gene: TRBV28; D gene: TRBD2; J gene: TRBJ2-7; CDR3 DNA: TGTGCCAGCAGACCTACTAGCGGCGAGCAGTACTTC; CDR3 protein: CASRPTSGEQYF
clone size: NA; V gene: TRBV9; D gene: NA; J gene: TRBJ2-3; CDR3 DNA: TGTGCCAGCAGCCCCGTTGGGCCAGATACGCAGTATTTT; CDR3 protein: CASSPVGPDTQYF
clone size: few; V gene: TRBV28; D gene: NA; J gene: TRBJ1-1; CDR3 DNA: TGTGCCAGCGTATGGAACACTGAAGCTTTCTTT; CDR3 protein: CASVWNTEAFF
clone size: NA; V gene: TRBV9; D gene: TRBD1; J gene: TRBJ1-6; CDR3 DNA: TGTGCCAGCAGCGCCGAACAGGGGTATAATTCACCCCTCCACTTT; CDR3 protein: CASSAEQGYNSPLHF
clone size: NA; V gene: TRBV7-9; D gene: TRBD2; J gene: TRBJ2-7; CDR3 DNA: TGTGCCAGCAGCTCATCAAGTTTGGGGGGGGGAGTAAGCGAGCAGTACTTC; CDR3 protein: CASSSSSLGGGVSEQYF
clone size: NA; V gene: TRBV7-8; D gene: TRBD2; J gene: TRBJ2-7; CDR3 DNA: TGTGCCAGCAGCTTAGACGCTAGCGGGATTACCCCCTCCTACGAGCAGTACTTC; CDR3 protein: CASSLDASGITPSYEQYF
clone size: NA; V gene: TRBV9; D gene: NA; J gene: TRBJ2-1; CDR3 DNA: TGTGCCAGCAGCCTGCCCAGCGATGAGCAGTTCTTC; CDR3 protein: CASSLPSDEQFF
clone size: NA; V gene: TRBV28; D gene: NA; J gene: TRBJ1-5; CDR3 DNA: TGTGCCAGCACGGGCAGGGGCTATCAGCCCCAGCATTTT; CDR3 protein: CASTGRGYQPQHF
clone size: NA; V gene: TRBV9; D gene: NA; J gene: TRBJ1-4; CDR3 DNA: TGTGCCAGCAGCGTAGACAGGGTTACTGAAAAACTGTTTTTT; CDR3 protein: CASSVDRVTEKLFF
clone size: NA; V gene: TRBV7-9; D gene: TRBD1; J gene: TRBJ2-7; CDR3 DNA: TGTGCCAGCAGCGAAGGGGACAGGGGGCGTCCCGAGCAGTACTTC; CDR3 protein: CASSEGDRGRPEQYF
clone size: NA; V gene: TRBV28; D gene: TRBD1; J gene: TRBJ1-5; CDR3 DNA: TGTGCCAGCAGTTCGCAGGGGGACATTGGTCAGCCCCAGCATTTT; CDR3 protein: CASSSQGDIGQPQHF
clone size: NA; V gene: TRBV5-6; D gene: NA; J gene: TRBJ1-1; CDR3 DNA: TGTGCCAGCAGCGGGCACGGACACCTCGAAGCTTTCTTT; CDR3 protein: CASSGHGHLEAFF
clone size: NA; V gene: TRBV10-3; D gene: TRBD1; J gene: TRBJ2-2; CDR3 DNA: TGTGCCGCCGCATTTACAGGGGATAACACCGGGGAGCTGTTTTTT; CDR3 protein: CAAAFTGDNTGELFF
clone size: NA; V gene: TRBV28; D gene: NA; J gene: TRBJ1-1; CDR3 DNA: TGTGCCAGCAGAGACAGGCAAAACACTGAAGCTTTCTTT; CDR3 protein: CASRDRQNTEAFF
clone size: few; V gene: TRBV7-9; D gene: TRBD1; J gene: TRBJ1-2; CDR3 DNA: TGTGCCAGCAGCCCGGGACAGGGGGCCTATGGCTACACCTTC; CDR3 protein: CASSPGQGAYGYTF
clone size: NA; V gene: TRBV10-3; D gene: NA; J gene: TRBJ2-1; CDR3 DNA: TGTGCCATCAGTGGAGCGGGTACTCGAACGTCCTACAATGAGCAGTTCTTC; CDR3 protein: CAISGAGTRTSYNEQFF
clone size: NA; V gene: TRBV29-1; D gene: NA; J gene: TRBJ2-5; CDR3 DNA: TGCAGCGTCAGGGGGGTAGAGACCCAGTACTTC; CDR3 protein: CSVRGVETQYF
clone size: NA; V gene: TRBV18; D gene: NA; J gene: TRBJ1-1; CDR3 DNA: TGTGCCAGCTCATCCTACGGGGACACTGAAGCTTTCTTT; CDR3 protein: CASSSYGDTEAFF
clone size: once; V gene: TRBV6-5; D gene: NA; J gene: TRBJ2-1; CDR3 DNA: TGTGCCAGCAGCCCCGGGGGTGAGCAGTTCTTC; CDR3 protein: CASSPGGEQFF
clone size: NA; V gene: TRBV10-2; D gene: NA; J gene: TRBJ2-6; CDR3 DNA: TGCGCCAGCAGAGGAGCTGGGGCCAACGTCCTGACTTTC; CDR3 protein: CASRGAGANVLTF
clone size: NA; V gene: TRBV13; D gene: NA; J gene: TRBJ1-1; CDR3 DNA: TGTGCCAGCAGCGCCCCCTCGGGGGCTGAAGCTTTCTTT; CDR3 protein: CASSAPSGAEAFF
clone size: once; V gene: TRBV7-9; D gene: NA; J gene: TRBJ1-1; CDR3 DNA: TGTGCCAGCAGCCACGGTGGCTCAGCGGCTTTCTTT; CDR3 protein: CASSHGGSAAFF
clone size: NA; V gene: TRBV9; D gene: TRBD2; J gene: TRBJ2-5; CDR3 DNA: TGTGCCAGCAGCGTAGATCCCGGGACTAGCGGGGGGGAGACCCAGTACTTC; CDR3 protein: CASSVDPGTSGGETQYF
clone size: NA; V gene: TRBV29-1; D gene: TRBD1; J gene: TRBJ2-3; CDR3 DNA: TGCAGCGTTGATCGTGGGACAGAGGATACGCAGTATTTT; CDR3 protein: CSVDRGTEDTQYF
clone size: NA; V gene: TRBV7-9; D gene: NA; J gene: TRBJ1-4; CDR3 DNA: TGTGCCAGCAGCTTCGGGGTAGTTGAAAAACTGTTTTTT; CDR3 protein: CASSFGVVEKLFF
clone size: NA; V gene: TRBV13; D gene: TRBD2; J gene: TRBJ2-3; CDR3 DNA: TGTGCCAGCAGCTTAAGACTAGCGGGGGGCGGGAGCACAGATACGCAGTATTTT; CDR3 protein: CASSLRLAGGGSTDTQYF
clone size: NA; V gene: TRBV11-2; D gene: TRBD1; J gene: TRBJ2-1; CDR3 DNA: TGTGCCAGCAGCTTAGATGGACAGGGGTACAATGAGCAGTTCTTC; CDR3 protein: CASSLDGQGYNEQFF
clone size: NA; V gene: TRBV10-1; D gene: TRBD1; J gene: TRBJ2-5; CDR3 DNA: TGCGCCAGCAGCGACAGGGGATGGGGAGAGACCCAGTACTTC; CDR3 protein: CASSDRGWGETQYF
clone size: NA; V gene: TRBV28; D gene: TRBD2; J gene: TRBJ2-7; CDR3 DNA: TGTGCCAGCAGTCCCCACGGGAGGTACGAGCAGTACTTC; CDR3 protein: CASSPHGRYEQYF
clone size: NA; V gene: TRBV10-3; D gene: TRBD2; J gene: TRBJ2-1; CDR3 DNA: TGTGCCATCGCTAACGGCGGGGGGGCCAATGAGCAGTTCTTC; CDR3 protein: CAIANGGGANEQFF
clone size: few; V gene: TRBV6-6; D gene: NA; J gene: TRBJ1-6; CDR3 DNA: TGTGCCAGCAGTTACGGCAATTCACCCCTCCACTTT; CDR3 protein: CASSYGNSPLHF
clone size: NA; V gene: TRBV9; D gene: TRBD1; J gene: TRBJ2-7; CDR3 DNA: TGTGCCAGCAGCGTAGCCGGGACAGGAACCTACGAGCAGTACTTC; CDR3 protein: CASSVAGTGTYEQYF
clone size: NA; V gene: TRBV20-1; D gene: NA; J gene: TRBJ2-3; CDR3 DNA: TGCAGTGCCGCGGCAGATACGCAGTATTTT; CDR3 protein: CSAAADTQYF
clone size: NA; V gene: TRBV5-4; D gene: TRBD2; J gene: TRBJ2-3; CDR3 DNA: TGTGCCAGCAGCTTGGCTAGCGGGGGGCTGACAGATACGCAGTATTTT; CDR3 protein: CASSLASGGLTDTQYF
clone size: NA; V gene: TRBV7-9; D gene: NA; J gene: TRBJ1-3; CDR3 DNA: TGTGCCAGCACCGAACAGGGCCCTGGAAACACCATATATTTT; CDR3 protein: CASTEQGPGNTIYF
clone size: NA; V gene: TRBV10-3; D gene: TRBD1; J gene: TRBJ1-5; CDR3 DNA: TGTGCCACCGACGCAGGGGGCTTTCAGCCCCAGCATTTT; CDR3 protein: CATDAGGFQPQHF
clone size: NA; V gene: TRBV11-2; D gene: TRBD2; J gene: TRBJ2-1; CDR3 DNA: TGTGCCAGCAAGAGTCTAGCGGCCTACAATGAGCAGTTCTTC; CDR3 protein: CASKSLAAYNEQFF
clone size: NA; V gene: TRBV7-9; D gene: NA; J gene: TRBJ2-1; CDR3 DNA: TGTGCCAGCAGCTCAACTAGAATGGGCAATGAGCAGTTCTTC; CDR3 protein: CASSSTRMGNEQFF
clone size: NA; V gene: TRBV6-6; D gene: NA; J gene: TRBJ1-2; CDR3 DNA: TGTGCCAGCAGGCGGGAGTATGGCTACACCTTC; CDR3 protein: CASRREYGYTF
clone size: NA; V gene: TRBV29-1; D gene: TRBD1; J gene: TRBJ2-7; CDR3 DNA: TGCAGCGCTACCGAGGGACAGGCGAACTACGAGCAGTACTTC; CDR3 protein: CSATEGQANYEQYF
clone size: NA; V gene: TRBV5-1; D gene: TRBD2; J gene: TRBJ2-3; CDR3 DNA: TGCGCCAGCAGCCCTAGCGGGAGCACAGATACGCAGTATTTT; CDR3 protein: CASSPSGSTDTQYF